The clone carrying this T cell receptor beta chain was observed a few times. TCRdb reprocessed the RT-PCR reads with MiXCR, giving one entry per CDR3 protein. This table holds approximately 500,000 distinct CDR3 sequences, 20% to 25% found once. This CDR3 is 15 amino acids long. Germline V gives CDR1 SGHTA, CDR2 FQGNSA. V lost 2 bases to trimming and J lost 2 bases; unmatched junction nucleotides: 4. These data belong to a study of response to subunit inactivated influenza vaccine. These data were also filed under a second study, of T cells expressing NK-cell markers. As reported in that work: Scientists made TCR beta cDNA using 5'RACE template switching with UMIs. The study drew TCR beta repertoires from sorted CD3+CD56+NKG2C+, CD3+CD56+NKG2C- and CD3+CD56-NKG2C+ T cells. There were seven HCMV-seropositive donors and one seronegative donor among the eight sequenced. Dominant NKG2C+ clonotypes were found to form about 1.0-7.5% of CD8+ T cells in about six donors. For a handful of donors, these clonotypes were likewise the leading ones in the CD3+CD56-NKG2C+ fraction.

The source of this sequence is a man over 45 who received an inactivated influenza vaccine. The source was CD4+ T cells sorted from PBMCs, collected 11 to 12 days after vaccination. J is TRBJ2-5 and V is TRBV7-2; 8 bases match TRBD2. The CDR3 nucleotides read TGTGCCAGCAGCTTAACACTAGCGGATCAAGAGACCCAGTACTTC. Encoded protein: CASSLTLADQETQYF. Looking up the rest from reference TRBV7-2 and TRBJ2-5 gives the full variable domain: GAGVSQSPSNKVTEKGKDVELRCDPISGHTALYWYRQSLGQGLEFLIYFQGNSAPDKSGLPSDRFSAERTGGSVSTLTIQRTQQEDSAVYLCASSLTLADQETQYFGPGTRLLVL.